This T cell receptor beta chain was sequenced in a study of blood T cells in healthy people across ages. Sample-barcoded 5' priming and a J-beta primer mix drove a second PCR of 7 to 11 cycles. TCRdb analysed the 5' RACE reads with MiXCR anew, one entry per CDR3 protein. The table lists about 650,000 distinct CDR3 sequences, about 34% of them singletons. V lost 2 bases and J lost 4, with 15 bases in between. This CDR3 has 16 amino acids. Germline-derived CDR1 and CDR2 are SGHVS and FNYEAQ. The sequence derives from a woman older than 75 in good health. Sequences were obtained from blood. The genes are TRBV7-6 and TRBJ1-3, with D unresolved. For the CDR3, the DNA is TGTGCCAGCAGCTTAACGACGCCCATGGCGGGAAACACCATATATTTT. This gives the protein CASSLTTPMAGNTIYF.